This T cell receptor (beta chain) was recovered during a study of blood T cell repertoires in COVID-19. The wider study: T cells, B-cell-depleted T cells, or PBMCs supplied cDNA or gDNA.

Germline CDR1 and CDR2: MDHEN and SYDVKM. Trimming cost V 4 bases and J 4 bases; bases outside gene matches: 7. This CDR3 spans 15 amino acids. Seattle's cohort entered during active infection and was followed longitudinally. Study processing details: Amplification from reference gene primers served as the basis for estimated nucleated cell counts. Assay: immunoSEQ multiplex PCR; the TCRdb copy retains only in-frame clones and omits some. Clonal size and the V and J genes are those of that table, whereas D and trimming came from the DNA. The repertoire holds some 140,000 clones, with approximately 85% as singletons.

The chain combines TRBV28 with TRBJ1-3, with 7 nucleotides matching TRBD1. Sequences were obtained from peripheral blood. The TCR originated in a man in his sixties with COVID-19, enrolled during active disease. The CDR3 bases are TGTGCCAGCAGTTACGACAGGGCCTCAGGAAACACCATATATTTT. It yields the protein CASSYDRASGNTIYF.